What follows are 18 T cell receptor beta chains derived from one specimen sequenced in a study of spatial heterogeneity in lung cancer. Time point described: sample taken at primary tumor resection. Without sorting, whole RNA was sequenced from tumor, nontumor lung or frozen PBMC. TCRdb re-derived calls from the 5' RACE reads in MiXCR, one entry per CDR3 protein. This table has almost 75,000 distinct CDR3 sequences, about 14% appearing once. Sequencing used PBMCs, obtained at surgery. Receptors were obtained from a male donor with early-stage non-small cell lung cancer.

This clonotype was detected many times. The chain carries TRBV20-1 and TRBJ1-2, with 8 bases lining up with TRBD1. The CDR3 length is 14 residues. CDR1 and CDR2 (germline): DFQATT, SNEGSKA (reference sequence). The V and J ends lost 0 bases and 6 bases, in that order; junction bases with no gene match: 6. The CDR3 region is CSARDAQGAHGYTF. The DNA of the CDR3 is TGCAGTGCTAGAGATGCCCAGGGGGCGCATGGCTACACCTTC.

This clonotype was seen a handful of times. The V call is TRBV20-1, the J call TRBJ1-1, with a tentative D call TRBD1 (5 bases). Trimming left V 0 bases short and J 6 bases short, with 8 bases between. Germline CDR1 and CDR2: DFQATT and SNEGSKA (reference sequence). The CDR3 is 12 amino acids. The CDR3 nucleotides are TGCAGTGCTAGAGAAGGGGCGGCTGAAGCTTTCTTT. This encodes CSAREGAAEAFF.

This clonotype was counted ten times or more. This sequence joins TRBV24-1 and TRBJ2-1; TRBD1 matches 10 bases. Germline V gene sequence: CDR1 KGHDR, CDR2 SFDVKD. V shed 2 bases, J shed 9 bases, and the junction held 6 bases outside the gene matches. The CDR3 is 15 residues long. In nucleotides, the CDR3 is TGTGCCACCAGTGATTCTCGACAGGGGGCCGGTGAGCAGTTCTTC. Encoded protein: CATSDSRQGAGEQFF.

CDR3 region: CASSQGVYSYEQYF. In DNA, the CDR3 is TGCGCCAGCAGCCAGGGGGTTTACTCCTACGAGCAGTACTTC. V is TRBV4-1 and J is TRBJ2-7, with D perhaps being TRBD1 or TRBD2 (5 bases each). This CDR3 comprises 14 residues. Trimming left V 3 bases short and J 0 bases short, with 9 bases between. Germline lookup yields CDR1 MGHRA and CDR2 YSYEKL.

V and J are TRBV11-3 and TRBJ1-1; 11 nucleotides match TRBD1. The CDR3 is 16 residues long. The germline V gene has CDR1 SGHNT and CDR2 YENEEA. With V trimmed by 5 bases and J by 5 bases, 10 bases remained unmatched. The CDR3 spells CASSPGQGATYTEAFF. CDR3 in DNA: TGTGCCAGCAGCCCAGGACAGGGGGCCACGTATACTGAAGCTTTCTTT.

The rearrangement uses TRBV2 and TRBJ1-1; D is unresolved. With 2 bases removed from V and 8 bases from J, the gap between germline ends came to 12 bases. Germline CDR1 is SNHLY and CDR2 is FYNNEI. The CDR3 length is 13 residues. CDR3 sequence reads: CASSEYEEKEAFF. CDR3 DNA sequence: TGTGCCAGCAGTGAATACGAGGAGAAAGAAGCTTTCTTT.

This clonotype has a single count. At one end, the junction sequence differs from germline, possibly due to a read error. This sequence joins TRBV3-1 and TRBJ2-5; D not resolved. CDR3 size: 14 residues. Looked up from germline, CDR1 is LGHDT and CDR2 is YNNKEL (reference sequence). CDR3 loop: CAGSPPEYQETQYF. The DNA for the CDR3 is TGTGCCGGCAGCCCCCCGGAATACCAAGAGACCCAGTACTTC.

This clonotype was counted only a few times. This chain joins TRBV3-1 and TRBJ1-1; the match to TRBD1 covers 9 bases. Germline assignment: CDR1 LGHDT and CDR2 YNNKEL (reference sequence). J lost 1 base, V lost 1 base, and 7 bases had no gene match. The CDR3 spans 17 residues. The CDR3 is CASSQANRGLKNTEAFF. The CDR3 DNA sequence: TGTGCCAGCAGCCAAGCAAACAGGGGGCTGAAGAACACTGAAGCTTTCTTT.

The chain uses TRBV19 and TRBJ2-7; 7 positions agree with TRBD1. The CDR3 length is 14 residues. Looked up from germline, CDR1 is LNHDA and CDR2 is SQIVND (reference sequence). Trimming took 4 bases from V and 3 from J; bases not matched to a gene: 6. The DNA for the CDR3 is TGTGCCAGTAGTAGGACAGGATCTAACTACGAGCAGTACTTC. As protein: CASSRTGSNYEQYF.

The V call is TRBV12-3 or TRBV12-4, the J call TRBJ1-5; D is unclear. The CDR3 totals 14 residues. V lost 3 bases to trimming and J lost 1 base, with 7 bases between them. The CDR3 bases are TGTGCCAGCAGTTTCTACATGAGCAATCAGCCCCAGCATTTT. Protein: CASSFYMSNQPQHF.

In this sample, this clonotype turned up many times. This rearrangement joins TRBV9 to TRBJ2-3; perhaps TRBD2 as D (5 bases). Per germline, CDR1 SGDLS and CDR2 YYNGEE. V lost 3 bases to trimming and J lost 2 bases, with 7 bases between them. The CDR3 is 13 amino acids. CDR3 in amino acids: CASSDGVTDTQYF. The CDR3 DNA is TGTGCCAGCAGCGACGGGGTCACAGATACGCAGTATTTT.

A note on this clonotype: At one of its ends the junction is not consistent with the germline gene, which may arise from a read error. The chain joins TRBV2 to TRBJ1-1; weak D call: TRBD1 (5 bases). The V gene's germline CDR1 is SNHLY and CDR2 FYNNEI. This CDR3 has 14 residues. CDR3 in DNA: TGTGCCAGCAGTTCTTTAAGACAGAACACTGAAGCTCTCTTT. The encoded protein is CASSSLRQNTEALF.

This chain joins TRBV6-2 or TRBV6-3 and TRBJ1-1; D might be TRBD1 (6 bases). The germline V gene encodes CDR1 MNHEY and CDR2 SVGEGT. This CDR3 has 14 amino acids. Trimming took off 4 bases at V and 1 base at J, with 10 bases between the two ends. The CDR3 DNA reads as TGTGCCAGCAGTTCCGGGACATCGAACACTGAAGCTTTCTTT. Protein sequence: CASSSGTSNTEAFF.

This clonotype was seen ten or more times. V gene TRBV7-6 combines with J gene TRBJ2-1, with TRBD1 as a possible D gene (5 bases). The CDR3 runs to 14 residues. V lost 6 bases and J lost 7, with 16 bases in between. Looked up from germline, CDR1 is SGHVS and CDR2 is FNYEAQ. The CDR3 DNA sequence: TGTGCCAGCAGTCTAACGGCAGGGTGGAATGAGCAGTTCTTC. Residues: CASSLTAGWNEQFF.

V usage is TRBV4-3 and J usage is TRBJ2-1, with 7 bases lining up with TRBD2. The CDR3 runs 19 residues. The germline CDR1 and CDR2 sequences are LGHNA and YSLEER. Germline trimming cut 0 bases from V and 8 bases from J; bases unmatched to any gene: 19. This chain's CDR3 is CASSQDGGPSGSVSDEQFF. CDR3 bases: TGCGCCAGCAGCCAAGACGGTGGTCCTAGCGGCTCCGTGAGCGATGAGCAGTTCTTC.

The V and J genes are TRBV18 and TRBJ1-1; D not certain. Germline lookup yields CDR1 KGHSH and CDR2 LQKENI. The CDR3 runs 14 residues. V lost 3 bases and J lost 0, with 8 bases in between. The CDR3 region is CASSPGSMNTEAFF. DNA for the CDR3: TGTGCCAGCTCACCGGGGAGCATGAACACTGAAGCTTTCTTT.

This clonotype was observed many times. This sequence joins TRBV29-1 and TRBJ1-1; D is uncertain. The germline V and J ends were trimmed by 3 bases and 4 bases, with 12 bases remaining between them. Germline V gene data show CDR1 as SQVTM and CDR2 as ANQGSEA. The CDR3 spans 13 residues. CDR3 in DNA: TGCAGCGTTGATGCTGACTCCTCCACTGAAGCTTTCTTT. It specifies CSVDADSSTEAFF.

The chain joins TRBV3-1 to TRBJ2-7, with 7 positions matching TRBD2. V trimming: 0 bases; J trimming: 3 bases; junction bases outside the gene matches: 8. Germline CDR1 LGHDT, CDR2 YNNKEL (reference sequence). The CDR3 is made up of 16 amino acids. The CDR3 coding sequence is TGTGCCAGCAGCCAAGATATAGCGGGCAACTTCTACGAGCAGTACTTC. Protein sequence: CASSQDIAGNFYEQYF.